This TCR beta chain was recovered during a study of T cell responses to AZD1222 COVID-19 vaccine (dated by TCRdb to about 2021). Describing the broader study: A total of 230 to 250 trial participants underwent TCR sequencing, of whom about 210 received two doses of AZD1222 and about 25 received two doses of the MenACWY control vaccine. Trial participants were enrolled by age into 18-55, 56-69 and 70-plus year subgroups, with approximately 150, 28 and 58 TCR-sequenced participants respectively. Results and caveats for the whole study, not just this receptor: Most participants were white British and females outnumbered males, and the authors suggested that clonal diversity may have been underestimated. CD4 TCRs associated with the vaccine covered the entire spike protein, and the dominant responses were in regions 160-218 and 743-854. Conclusions about previously exposed vaccinees are limited, since just 5 to 7 AZD1222 recipients were seropositive for SARS-CoV-2 at baseline. A significant rise in spike-specific TCR breadth and depth was observed after two AZD1222 doses relative to day 0 and relative to MenACWY recipients. Because no samples from the day 14 peak response were available, repertoires could be characterized only after the peak T cell response. In the small 56-69-year group, the increase in depth fell short of significance, most likely because of low power. Reportedly, almost half of the unique spike-specific TCRs recognized epitopes lying outside the regions that are mutated in the B.1.351 and B.1.1.7 variants.

V drops 11 bases and J drops 8 bases, leaving 8 bases in between. The CDR3 runs 9 amino acids, cysteine and phenylalanine included. Kept here is only the CDR3 DNA, which spans 27 bases and is read in frame from base 1. In the germline V gene (reference sequence), CDR1 corresponds to LNHDA and CDR2 to SQIVND. The CDR3 regions of human TCRbeta chains were subjected to immunosequencing. The paper's data handling went like this. Repertoire TCRs were checked for matches against a reference library of SARS-CoV-2-specific TCRs that had been generated using the MIRA antigen-specificity platform. Breadth was defined as the fraction of unique TCRs that were SARS-CoV-2-associated. Depth was defined as the fraction of total T cells that were SARS-CoV-2-associated. Using the MIRA data, each spike-specific TCR was assigned both to the spike region to which the TCR was reactive and to a CD4 or CD8 class. Log10-transformed breadth and depth values were compared by one-way ANOVA with Sidak's multiple comparisons tests. TCRdb retrieved this table from immuneACCESS and kept in-frame rearrangements only. Not all clones are present; in checked studies, unresolved V genes account for under half, and no reason is known for the remainder. V, J and clone size derive from that table, while D and trimming were established from the DNA sequence. This sample gives around 120,000 clones in total; roughly 89% of them show up just once. Over 8.5% of the sample belongs to the ten largest clones.

Explained via the paper, the time point label denotes: baseline before first vaccination. Interpreted using the paper, the treatment or condition label stands for: meningococcal conjugate vaccine given as trial control. Vaccinee samples came from UK trials COV001 and COV002, including a single-blind randomized controlled phase 2/3 trial of AZD1222 (ChAdOx1 nCoV-19) in healthy adults. Trial participant PBMC samples were collected at day 0 and day 28 after the second dose for TCRbeta chain sequencing. This clone was seen a few times. This clone's antigen is unknown. Within one base of it there is no much larger clone, and no base qualities were kept.

The receptor chain draws on TRBV19 and TRBJ2-3, with the D gene not clear enough to name. This TCR came from an adult in good health. The source was peripheral blood, collected on day 0 of MenACWY control vaccination. The CDR3 has the sequence CAPSGTQYF. The sequence in DNA is TGTGCCCCCTCTGGTACGCAGTATTTT. The CDR3, completed at both ends by the reference TRBV19 and TRBJ2-3 genes, gives the full variable domain DGGITQSPKYLFRKEGQNVTLSCEQNLNHDAMYWYRQDPGQGLRLIYYSQIVNDFQKGDIAEGYSVSREKKESFPLTVTSAQKNPTAFYLCAPSGTQYFGPGTRLTVL.